Listed below are T cell receptor beta chains from one sample, sequenced in a study of cytomegalovirus exposure and HLA in healthy donors. Clones were read by immunoSEQ multiplex PCR, and TCRdb kept only the in-frame ones, dropping some. The table shows roughly 73,000 clones, with approximately 84% occurring only once. The sample comprised PBMCs. All receptors derive from a woman in her forties or fifties in good health and CMV-seronegative. CDR3s include the opening cysteine and the closing phenylalanine or tryptophan.

TRBV7-6	TRBJ2-1	CASSQGDRDNEQFF
TRBV5-6	TRBJ2-3	CASSFRDRGTDTQYF
TRBV4-1	TRBJ1-4	CASSPLRGTGDEKLFF
TRBV4-3	TRBJ2-1	CASSPGQFSNEQFF
TRBV19	TRBJ1-5	CASSPQTVGDQPQHF
TRBV4-2	TRBJ2-1	CASSQELRGLYNEQFF
TRBV7-9	TRBJ1-2	CASSSAIGGYTF
TRBV6-5	TRBJ1-2	CASSYFPGPGYTF
TRBV7-2	TRBJ2-1	CASSLVMASGGLSYNEQFF
TRBV2	TRBJ1-2	CASISGRRYGYTF
TRBV13	TRBJ1-2	CASSLVGGRGYTF
TRBV7-3	TRBJ2-6	CASSSYRGPFSGANVLTF
TRBV28	TRBJ1-4	CASSPRSRDRGRKLFF
TRBV18	TRBJ2-5	CASSPGETQYF
TRBV5-1	TRBJ1-2	CASSLAGGQWDGYTF
TRBV9	TRBJ1-3	CASRDRVTRNTIYF
TRBV5-4	TRBJ2-5	CASSLGWEKGGETQYF
TRBV11-2	TRBJ2-1	CASSRGLAGGLEQFF
TRBV9	TRBJ2-2	CASSVVTGPGGELFF
TRBV28	TRBJ2-1	CASRPPPGQVYNEQFF
TRBV2	TRBJ2-4	CASSEAGGDVKNIQYF
TRBV6-4	TRBJ2-3	CASKREGLSDTQYF
TRBV19	TRBJ2-1	CASSIGASPYNEQFF
TRBV7-2	TRBJ2-1	CASSRRGGDYNEQFF
TRBV10-1	TRBJ2-7	CASSGGSSYEQYF
TRBV6-5	TRBJ2-2	CASSLMTGDTGELFF
TRBV7-6	TRBJ2-2	CASSSQGSGELFF
TRBV7-9	TRBJ1-2	CASSPLRTVNYGYTF
TRBV7-9	TRBJ1-1	CASSPGQTLNTEAFF
TRBV5-4	TRBJ2-3	CASSLTSGSADTQYF
TRBV19	TRBJ1-5	CASSIPFGQLSNQPQHF
TRBV25-1	TRBJ2-3	CASSATSGATTDTQYF